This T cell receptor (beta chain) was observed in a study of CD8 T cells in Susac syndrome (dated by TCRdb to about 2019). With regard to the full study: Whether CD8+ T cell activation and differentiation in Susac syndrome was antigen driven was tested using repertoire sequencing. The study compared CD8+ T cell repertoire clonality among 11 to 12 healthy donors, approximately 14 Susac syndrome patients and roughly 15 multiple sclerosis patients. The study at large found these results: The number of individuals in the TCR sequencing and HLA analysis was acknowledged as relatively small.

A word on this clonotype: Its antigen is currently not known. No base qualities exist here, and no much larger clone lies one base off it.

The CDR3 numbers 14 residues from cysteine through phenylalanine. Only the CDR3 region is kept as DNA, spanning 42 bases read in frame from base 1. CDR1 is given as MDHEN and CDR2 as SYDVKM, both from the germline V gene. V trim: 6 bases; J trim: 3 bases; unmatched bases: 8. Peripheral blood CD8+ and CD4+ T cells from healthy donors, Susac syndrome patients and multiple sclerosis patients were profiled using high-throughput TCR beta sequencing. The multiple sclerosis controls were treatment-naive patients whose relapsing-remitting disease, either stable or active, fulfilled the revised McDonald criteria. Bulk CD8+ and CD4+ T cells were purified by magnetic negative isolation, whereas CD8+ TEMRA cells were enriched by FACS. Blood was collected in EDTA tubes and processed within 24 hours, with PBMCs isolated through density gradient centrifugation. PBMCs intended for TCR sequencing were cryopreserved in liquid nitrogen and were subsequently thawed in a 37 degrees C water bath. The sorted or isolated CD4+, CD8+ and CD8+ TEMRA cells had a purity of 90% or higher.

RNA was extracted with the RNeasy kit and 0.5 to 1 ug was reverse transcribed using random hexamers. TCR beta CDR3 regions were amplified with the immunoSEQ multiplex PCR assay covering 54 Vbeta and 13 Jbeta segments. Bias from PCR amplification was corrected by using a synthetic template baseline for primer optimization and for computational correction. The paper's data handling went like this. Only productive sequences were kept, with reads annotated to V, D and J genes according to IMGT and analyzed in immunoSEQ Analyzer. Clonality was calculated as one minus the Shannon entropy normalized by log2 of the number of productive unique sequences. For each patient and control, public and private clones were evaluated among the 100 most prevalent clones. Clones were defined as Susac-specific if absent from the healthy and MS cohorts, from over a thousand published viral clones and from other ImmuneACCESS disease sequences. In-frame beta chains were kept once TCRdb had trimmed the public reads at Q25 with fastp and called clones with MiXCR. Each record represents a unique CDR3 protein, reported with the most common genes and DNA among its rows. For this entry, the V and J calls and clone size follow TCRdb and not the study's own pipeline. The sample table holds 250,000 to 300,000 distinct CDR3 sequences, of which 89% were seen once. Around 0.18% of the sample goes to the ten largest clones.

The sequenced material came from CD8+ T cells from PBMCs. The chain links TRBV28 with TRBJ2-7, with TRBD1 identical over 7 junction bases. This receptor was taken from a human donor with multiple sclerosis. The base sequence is TGTGCCAGCAGCGGACAGGCAATCTTCTACGAGCAGTACTTC. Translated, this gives CASSGQAIFYEQYF.